The present T cell receptor beta chain was sequenced within a study of regulatory T cells in long-lasting Graves disease. Study-wide results and limits: A greater number of public clonotypes (under 3,000) was shared by persistent patients than by new patients (about 990). TCR diversity was lower in persistent Graves' patients (versus newly diagnosed ones).

The time point: persistent/refractory GD, antithyroid drugs over 5 years with positive TRAb. Extracted RNA from PBMCs served as the source of the TCR library. Into tubes containing EDTA, about 9.6 milliliters of peripheral blood were drawn. In its sample, this clonotype was seen many times. Its antigen is unknown. Assembly of TCR beta libraries relied on iRepertoire HTBI primers together with Arm-PCR of CDR3 regions. TCRdb itself ran the multiplex PCR reads through MiXCR, one entry per CDR3 protein. This sample carries approximately 360,000 distinct CDR3 sequences, 20% to 25% of them seen once, and the ten largest clones take about 29%. CDR1 SNHLY and CDR2 FYNNEI come from the germline V gene. This CDR3 has 11 residues. V shed 4 bases and J shed 3 bases, with 4 bases lying between them.

The V gene is TRBV2, the J gene TRBJ2-7; D is undetermined. The sequenced sample was peripheral blood mononuclear cells (PBMCs), obtained when the disease was refractory, from a patient treated with antithyroid drugs. The sequence derives from a woman aged 35 to 49 with Graves disease. CDR3 loop: CASSVVYEQYF. The CDR3 bases are TGTGCCAGCAGTGTCGTCTACGAGCAGTACTTC.